The source of this TCR beta chain is a study of T cell responses to AZD1222 COVID-19 vaccine. General study findings and limits: Targeting of unmutated variant regions was reportedly seen in nearly half of spike-specific TCRs. The study found vaccine-associated CD4 TCRs spanning spike, dominant at 160-218 and 743-854. There were repertoire samples only from the period after the peak T cell response.

Libraries were prepared by immunoSEQ multiplex PCR; TCRdb keeps only in-frame clonotypes and omits some of them. The sample lists about 110,000 clones, approximately 90% seen once, with approximately 10% in the top ten. Germline values: CDR1 MNHNS, CDR2 SASEGT. The CDR3 runs 16 residues. V was pared by 2 bases and J by 2 bases, with 12 bases between. To note about this clone: The antigen is not known.

The chain employs TRBV6-1 and TRBJ2-2; D tentatively fits TRBD1 or TRBD2 (5 bases each). The sequencing here drew on peripheral blood, taken on day 0 of AZD1222 vaccination. This receptor was identified in an adult in good health. The CDR3 reads CASSELGTANTGELFF. CDR3 nucleotides: TGTGCCAGCAGTGAATTGGGGACGGCAAACACCGGGGAGCTGTTTTTT.